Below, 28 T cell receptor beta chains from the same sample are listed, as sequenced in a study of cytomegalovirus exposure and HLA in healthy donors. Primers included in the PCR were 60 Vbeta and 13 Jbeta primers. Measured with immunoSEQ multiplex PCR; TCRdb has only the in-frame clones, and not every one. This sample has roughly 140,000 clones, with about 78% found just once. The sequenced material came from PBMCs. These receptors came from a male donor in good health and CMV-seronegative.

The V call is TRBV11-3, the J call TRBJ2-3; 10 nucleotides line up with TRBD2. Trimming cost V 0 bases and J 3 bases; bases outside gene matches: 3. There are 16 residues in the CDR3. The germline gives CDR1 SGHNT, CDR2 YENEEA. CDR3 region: CASSLELAGRTDTQYF. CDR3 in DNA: TGTGCCAGCAGCTTAGAACTAGCGGGAAGGACAGATACGCAGTATTTT.

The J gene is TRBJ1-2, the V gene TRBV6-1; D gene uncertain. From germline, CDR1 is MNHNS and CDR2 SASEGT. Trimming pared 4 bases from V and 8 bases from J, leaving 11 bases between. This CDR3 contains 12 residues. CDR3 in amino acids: CASSAANLGYTF. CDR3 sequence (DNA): TGTGCCAGCAGTGCTGCGAATTTAGGCTACACCTTC.

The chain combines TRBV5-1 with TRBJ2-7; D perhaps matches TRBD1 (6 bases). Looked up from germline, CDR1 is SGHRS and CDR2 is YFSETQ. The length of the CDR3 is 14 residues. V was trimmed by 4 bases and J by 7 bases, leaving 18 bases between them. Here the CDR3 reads CASSPGGGMGEQYF. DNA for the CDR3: TGCGCCAGCAGCCCTGGTGGGGGCATGGGTGAGCAGTACTTC.

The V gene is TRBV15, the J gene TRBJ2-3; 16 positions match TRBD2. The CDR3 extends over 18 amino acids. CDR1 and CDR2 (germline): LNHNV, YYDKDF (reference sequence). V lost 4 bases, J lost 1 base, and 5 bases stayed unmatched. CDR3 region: CATSTGLAGGSGTDTQYF. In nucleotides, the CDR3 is TGTGCCACCAGCACGGGACTAGCGGGGGGGTCGGGCACAGATACGCAGTATTTT.

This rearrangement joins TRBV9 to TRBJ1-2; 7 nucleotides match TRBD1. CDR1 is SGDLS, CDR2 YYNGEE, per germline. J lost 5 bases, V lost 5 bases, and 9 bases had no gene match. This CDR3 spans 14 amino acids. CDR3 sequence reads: CASSAQGSSYGYTF. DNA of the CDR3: TGTGCCAGCAGTGCACAGGGGAGTTCATATGGCTACACCTTC.

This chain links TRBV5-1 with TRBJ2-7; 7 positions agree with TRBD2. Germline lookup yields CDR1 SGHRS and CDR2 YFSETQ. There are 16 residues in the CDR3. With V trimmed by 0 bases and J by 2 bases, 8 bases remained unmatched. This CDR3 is CASSLVPAGTTYEQYF. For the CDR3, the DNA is TGCGCCAGCAGCTTGGTCCCAGCGGGAACAACCTACGAGCAGTACTTC.

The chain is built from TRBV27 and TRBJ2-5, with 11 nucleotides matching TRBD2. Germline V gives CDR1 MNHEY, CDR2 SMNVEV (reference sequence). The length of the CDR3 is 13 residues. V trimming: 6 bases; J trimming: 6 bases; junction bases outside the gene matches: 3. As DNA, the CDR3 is TGTGCCAGCAGACTAGCGGGAGCGCAGACCCAGTACTTC. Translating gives CASRLAGAQTQYF.

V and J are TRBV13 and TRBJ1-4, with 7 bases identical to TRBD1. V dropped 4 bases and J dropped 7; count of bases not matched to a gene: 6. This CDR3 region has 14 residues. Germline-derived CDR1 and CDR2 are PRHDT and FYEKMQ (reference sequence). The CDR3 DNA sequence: TGTGCCAGCAGCTCGACAGGGTTCGGTGAAAAACTGTTTTTT. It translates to CASSSTGFGEKLFF.

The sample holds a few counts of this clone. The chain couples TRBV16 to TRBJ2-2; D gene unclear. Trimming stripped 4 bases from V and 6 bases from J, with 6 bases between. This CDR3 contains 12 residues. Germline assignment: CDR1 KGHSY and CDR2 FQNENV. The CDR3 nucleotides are TGTGCCAGCAGCCCGTTCTCCGGGGAGCTGTTTTTT. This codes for CASSPFSGELFF.

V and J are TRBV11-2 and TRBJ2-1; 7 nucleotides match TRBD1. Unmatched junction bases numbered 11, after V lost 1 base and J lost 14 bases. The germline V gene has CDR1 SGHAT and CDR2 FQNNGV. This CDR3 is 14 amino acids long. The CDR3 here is CASSLGDQGVGEFF. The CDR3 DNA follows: TGTGCCAGCAGCTTAGGTGATCAGGGGGTAGGTGAGTTCTTC.

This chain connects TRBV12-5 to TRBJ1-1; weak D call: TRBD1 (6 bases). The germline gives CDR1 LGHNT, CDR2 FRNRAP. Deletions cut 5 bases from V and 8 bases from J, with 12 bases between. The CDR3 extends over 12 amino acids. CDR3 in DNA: TGTGCTAGTGGTCGGGACATTCAAGAAGCTTTCTTT. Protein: CASGRDIQEAFF.

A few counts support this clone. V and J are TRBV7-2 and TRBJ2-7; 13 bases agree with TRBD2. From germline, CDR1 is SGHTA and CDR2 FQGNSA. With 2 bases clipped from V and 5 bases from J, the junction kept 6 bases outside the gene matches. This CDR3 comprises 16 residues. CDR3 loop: CASSLLLAGGPHEQYF. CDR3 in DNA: TGTGCCAGCAGCTTACTACTAGCGGGAGGGCCCCACGAGCAGTACTTC. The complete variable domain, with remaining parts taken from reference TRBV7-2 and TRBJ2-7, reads GAGVSQSPSNKVTEKGKDVELRCDPISGHTALYWYRQSLGQGLEFLIYFQGNSAPDKSGLPSDRFSAERTGGSVSTLTIQRTQQEDSAVYLCASSLLLAGGPHEQYFGPGTRLTVT.

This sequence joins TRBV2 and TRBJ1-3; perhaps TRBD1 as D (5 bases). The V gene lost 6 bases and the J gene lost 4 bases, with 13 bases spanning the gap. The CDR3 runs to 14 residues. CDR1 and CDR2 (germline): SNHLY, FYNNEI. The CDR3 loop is CASRIRVSGNTIYF. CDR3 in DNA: TGTGCCAGCAGAATCAGGGTATCGGGAAACACCATATATTTT.

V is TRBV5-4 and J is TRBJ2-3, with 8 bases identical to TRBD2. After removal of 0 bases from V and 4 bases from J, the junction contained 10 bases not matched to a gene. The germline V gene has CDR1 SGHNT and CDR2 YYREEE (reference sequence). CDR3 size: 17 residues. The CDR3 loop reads CASSLELAGSGADTQYF. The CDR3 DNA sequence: TGTGCCAGCAGCTTGGAGTTAGCGGGGAGTGGCGCAGATACGCAGTATTTT.

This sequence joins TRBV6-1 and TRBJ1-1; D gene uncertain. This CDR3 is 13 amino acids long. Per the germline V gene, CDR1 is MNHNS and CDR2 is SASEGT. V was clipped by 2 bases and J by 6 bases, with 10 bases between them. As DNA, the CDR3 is TGTGCCAGCAGTGAATCTCTGTCTGCTGAAGCTTTCTTT. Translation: CASSESLSAEAFF.

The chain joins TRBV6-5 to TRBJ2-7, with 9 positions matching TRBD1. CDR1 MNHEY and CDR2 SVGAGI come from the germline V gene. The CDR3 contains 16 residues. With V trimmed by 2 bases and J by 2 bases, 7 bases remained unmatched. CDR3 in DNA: TGTGCCAGCAGTTACCTCGGGACAGGGCGTCCCTACGAGCAGTACTTC. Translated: CASSYLGTGRPYEQYF.

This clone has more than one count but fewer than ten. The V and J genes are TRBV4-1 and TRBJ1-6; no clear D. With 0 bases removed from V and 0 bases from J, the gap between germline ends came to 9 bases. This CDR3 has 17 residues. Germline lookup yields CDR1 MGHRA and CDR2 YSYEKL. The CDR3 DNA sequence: TGCGCCAGCAGCCAAGATAGAGGGAGCTCCTATAATTCACCCCTCCACTTT. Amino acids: CASSQDRGSSYNSPLHF.

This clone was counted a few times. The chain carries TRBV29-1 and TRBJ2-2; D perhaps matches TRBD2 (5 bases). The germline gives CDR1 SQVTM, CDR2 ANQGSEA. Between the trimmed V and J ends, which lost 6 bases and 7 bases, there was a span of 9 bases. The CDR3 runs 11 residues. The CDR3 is CSVERDGELFF. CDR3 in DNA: TGCAGCGTGGAGAGGGACGGGGAGCTGTTTTTT.

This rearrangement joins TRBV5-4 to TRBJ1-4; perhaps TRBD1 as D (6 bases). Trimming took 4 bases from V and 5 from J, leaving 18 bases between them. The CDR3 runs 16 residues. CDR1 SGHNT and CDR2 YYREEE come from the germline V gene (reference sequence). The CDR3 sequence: CASSRSNDRINEKLFF. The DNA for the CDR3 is TGTGCCAGCAGCCGCTCAAACGACAGGATAAATGAAAAACTGTTTTTT. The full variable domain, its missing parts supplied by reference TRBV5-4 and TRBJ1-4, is ETGVTQSPTHLIKTRGQQVTLRCSSQSGHNTVSWYQQALGQGPQFIFQYYREEENGRGNFPPRFSGLQFPNYSSELNVNALELDDSALYLCASSRSNDRINEKLFFGSGTQLSVL.

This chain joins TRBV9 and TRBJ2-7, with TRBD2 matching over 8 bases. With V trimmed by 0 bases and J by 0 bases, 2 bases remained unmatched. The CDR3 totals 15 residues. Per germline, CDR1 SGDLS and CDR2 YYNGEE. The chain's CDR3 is CASSVGSGGSYEQYF. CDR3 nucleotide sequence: TGTGCCAGCAGCGTAGGAAGCGGGGGCTCCTACGAGCAGTACTTC.

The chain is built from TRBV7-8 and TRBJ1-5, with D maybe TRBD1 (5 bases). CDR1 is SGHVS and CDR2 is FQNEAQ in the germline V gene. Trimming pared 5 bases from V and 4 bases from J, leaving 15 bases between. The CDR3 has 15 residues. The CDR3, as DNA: TGTGCCAGCAGCCCTCGTGGGGCAGAGAATCAGCCCCAGCATTTT. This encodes CASSPRGAENQPQHF.

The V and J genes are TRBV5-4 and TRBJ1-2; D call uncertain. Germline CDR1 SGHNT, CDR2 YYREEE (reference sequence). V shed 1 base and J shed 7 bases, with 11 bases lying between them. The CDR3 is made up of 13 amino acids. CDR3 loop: CASSLWEARGYTF. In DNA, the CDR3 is TGTGCCAGCAGCTTGTGGGAGGCCCGTGGCTACACCTTC.

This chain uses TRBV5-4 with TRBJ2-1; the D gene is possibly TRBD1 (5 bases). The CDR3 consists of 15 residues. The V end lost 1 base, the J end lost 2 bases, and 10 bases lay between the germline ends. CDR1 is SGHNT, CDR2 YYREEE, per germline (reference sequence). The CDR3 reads CASSLTGRAYNEQFF. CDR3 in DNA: TGTGCCAGCAGCTTGACAGGTAGAGCCTACAATGAGCAGTTCTTC.

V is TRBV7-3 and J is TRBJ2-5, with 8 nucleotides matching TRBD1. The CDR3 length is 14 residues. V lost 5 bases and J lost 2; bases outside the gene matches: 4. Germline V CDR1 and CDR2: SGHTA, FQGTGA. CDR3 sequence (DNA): TGTGCCAGCAGCCCCGGACAGGGACAAGAGACCCAGTACTTC. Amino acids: CASSPGQGQETQYF.

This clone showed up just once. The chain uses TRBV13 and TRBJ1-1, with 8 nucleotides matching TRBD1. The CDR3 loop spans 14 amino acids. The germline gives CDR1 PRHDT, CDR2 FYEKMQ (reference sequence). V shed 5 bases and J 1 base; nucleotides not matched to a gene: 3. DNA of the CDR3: TGTGCCAGCAGCGGAGGACAGGGGAACACTGAAGCTTTCTTT. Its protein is CASSGGQGNTEAFF.

The CDR3 sequence: CASSTPTGLLTYEQYF. Written as DNA, the CDR3 is TGTGCCAGCAGCACGCCGACTGGATTGCTCACCTACGAGCAGTACTTC. The chain uses TRBV6-6 and TRBJ2-5; D unresolved. The DNA end lines up better with TRBJ2-7; the J call may be wrong. CDR3 length equals 16 residues. Germline loops: CDR1 MNHNY, CDR2 SVGAGI (reference sequence).

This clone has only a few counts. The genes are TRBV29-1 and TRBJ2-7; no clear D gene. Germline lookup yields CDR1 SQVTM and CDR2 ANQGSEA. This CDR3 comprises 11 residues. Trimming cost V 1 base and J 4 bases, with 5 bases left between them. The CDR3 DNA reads TGCAGCGTTGAAGTTAGTTACGAGCAGTACTTC. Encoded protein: CSVEVSYEQYF.

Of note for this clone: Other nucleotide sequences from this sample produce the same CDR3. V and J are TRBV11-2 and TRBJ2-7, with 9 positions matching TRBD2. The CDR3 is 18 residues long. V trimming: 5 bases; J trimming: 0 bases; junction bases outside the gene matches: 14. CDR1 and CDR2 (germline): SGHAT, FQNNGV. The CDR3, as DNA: TGTGCCAGCAGCCTACCCGCCTCCTTTAGCGGGAGCTCCTACGAGCAGTACTTC. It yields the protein CASSLPASFSGSSYEQYF.